This T cell receptor (beta chain) originates from a study of tumor-infiltrating lymphocytes in primary liver carcinoma. RNA was extracted from whole blood without cell sorting, alongside germline DNA. The researchers produced TCR beta cDNA from 450 to 600 ng total RNA with a constant-region primer. Construction of TCR beta libraries relied on three successive nested multiplex PCR rounds employing slightly modified ARM-PCR. TRBV1-TRBV30 forward primers paired with a C-beta reverse primer were used in the first two PCR rounds, which ran about 11 cycles each. TCRdb itself ran the multiplex PCR reads through MiXCR, one entry per CDR3 protein. The repertoire has almost 200,000 distinct CDR3 sequences, less than 65% of them found once; the top ten carry about 7.1%. Germline loops: CDR1 SGHRS, CDR2 YFSETQ. This CDR3 has 16 residues. Worth noting for this clonotype: Mismatch with germline at one junction end may stem from a read error.

What was sequenced was peripheral blood. The receptor comes from a woman aged 55-70 years with primary liver carcinoma and hepatitis B virus infection. The chain joins TRBV5-1 to TRBJ2-3; TRBD1 or TRBD2 may be the D gene (5 bases each). This CDR3 is CASSPGTSSSTDTKYF. CDR3 DNA sequence: TGCGCCAGCAGCCCAGGGACCTCCTCTAGCACAGATACGAAGTATTTT.